This T cell receptor (beta chain) was identified during a study of shared clonotypes between healthy human individuals. Healthy adults negative for HIV, lacking recent acute infections or vaccinations, served as donors. The V gene's germline CDR1 is MDHEN and CDR2 SYDVKM. The CDR3 is 15 amino acids. V was trimmed by 6 bases and J by 4 bases, leaving 16 bases between them. Assay execution took place at the deep level. Sequencing of unsorted PBMC DNA was carried out using ten immunoSEQ deep assay plates. Using immunoSEQ multiplex PCR, the repertoire was profiled, and TCRdb retains in-frame clones only, with some absent. Found here are about half a million clones, roughly three quarters of them singletons; the top ten hold around 12%.

The sequenced material came from PBMCs. V gene TRBV28 combines with J gene TRBJ1-3, with D possibly TRBD1 on 6 matching bases. This TCR came from a woman in her 40s in good health. Some clones in this sample may be carry-over from other donors' samples. The CDR3 DNA follows: TGTGCCAGCAGGTCAGGGGCCCCTCGCGGAAACACCATATATTTT. It is translated as CASRSGAPRGNTIYF.